This T cell receptor (beta chain) was captured by sequencing in a study of T cell responses to AZD1222 COVID-19 vaccine (dated by TCRdb to about 2021). The study in broad terms: A total of approximately 240 trial participants underwent TCR sequencing, of whom nearly 210 received two doses of AZD1222 and some 26 received two doses of the MenACWY control vaccine. Enrollment into the trials was organized by age into subgroups of 18-55, 56-69 and 70-plus years, and those subgroups contained roughly 140, 27 and 60 TCR-sequenced participants, respectively.

Points on this clone: Its antigen has not been determined. No qualities accompany the bases; no much larger clone lies one base away.

The sample's time point label, in plain terms: about 28 days (+/-7) after the second vaccine dose. Because spike-specific TCR depth and breadth did not differ between the two schedules, AZD1222 recipients who got a second dose at roughly 4 weeks were pooled with those who got a second dose at roughly 12 weeks. The vaccinee samples were drawn from two UK trials, COV001 and COV002, one of which was a single-blind randomized controlled phase 2/3 trial testing AZD1222 (ChAdOx1 nCoV-19) in healthy adults. For TCRbeta chain sequencing, PBMC samples from trial participants were taken at day 0 and at day 28 after the second dose. The study at large found these results: Most participants were white British and females outnumbered males, and the authors suggested that clonal diversity may have been underestimated. Vaccine-associated CD4 TCRs spanned the whole spike protein, with dominant responses in regions 160-218 and 743-854. Conclusions about previously exposed vaccinees are limited, since just a handful of AZD1222 recipients were seropositive for SARS-CoV-2 at baseline. After two AZD1222 doses, both the breadth and the depth of spike-specific TCRs were significantly higher than at day 0 and than in MenACWY recipients. Reportedly, close to half of the unique spike-specific TCRs recognized epitopes lying outside the regions that are mutated in the B.1.351 and B.1.1.7 variants. In the small 56-69-year group, the increase in depth fell short of significance, most likely because of low power. Because no day 14 peak-response samples were available, the repertoires could be characterized only after the peak T cell response.

The CDR3 regions of human TCRbeta chains were analyzed by immunosequencing. From the authors' description of their analysis: Repertoire TCRs were matched against a reference library of SARS-CoV-2-specific TCRs generated with the MIRA antigen-specificity platform. Breadth was defined as the fraction of unique TCRs that were SARS-CoV-2-associated. Depth was defined as the fraction of total T cells that were SARS-CoV-2-associated. Each spike-specific TCR was assigned to its reactive spike region and to a CD4 or CD8 class using the MIRA data. Log10-transformed breadth and depth values were compared by one-way ANOVA with Sidak's multiple comparisons tests. Here the immuneACCESS table is served through TCRdb, limited to in-frame sequences with V and J called. Missing clones are a known gap in these copies; in checked studies unresolved V genes cover under half, and the rest lacks a known reason. D and trimming were read from the DNA, whereas the V and J calls and clone size are those reported in that table. Recorded for this sample are 150,000 to 200,000 clones; under 95% of them occurred a single time. The ten largest clones take up approximately 0.98% of the sample.

From the cysteine through the phenylalanine, the CDR3 covers 17 amino acids. This entry keeps only the CDR3 DNA: 51 bases, framed from base 1. In the germline V gene, CDR1 corresponds to SGHVS and CDR2 to FNYEAQ. Germline trimming amounts to 1 base on V and 5 bases on J, with 10 as the count of junction bases outside the gene matches. The sample was peripheral blood, taken 28 days after the second AZD1222 dose. The sequence was collected from an adult who received the AZD1222 COVID-19 vaccine. The chain links TRBV7-6 with TRBJ2-5, and TRBD1 aligns with 10 junction nucleotides. The CDR3 has the sequence CASSLVIGDRGGETQYF. The DNA sequence is as follows: TGTGCCAGCAGCTTAGTTATCGGGGACAGGGGCGGCGAGACCCAGTACTTC.